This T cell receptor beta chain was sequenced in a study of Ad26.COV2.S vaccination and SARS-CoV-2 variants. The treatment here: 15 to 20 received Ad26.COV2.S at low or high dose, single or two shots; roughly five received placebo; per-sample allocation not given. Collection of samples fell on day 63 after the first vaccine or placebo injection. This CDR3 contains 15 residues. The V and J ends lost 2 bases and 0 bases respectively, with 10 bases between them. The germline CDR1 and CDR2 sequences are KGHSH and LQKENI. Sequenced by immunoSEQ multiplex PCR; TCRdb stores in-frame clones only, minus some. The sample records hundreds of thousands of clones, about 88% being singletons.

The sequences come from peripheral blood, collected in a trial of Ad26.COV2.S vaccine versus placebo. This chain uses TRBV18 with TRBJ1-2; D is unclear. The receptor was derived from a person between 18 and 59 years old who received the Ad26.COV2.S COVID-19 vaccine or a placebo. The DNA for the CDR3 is TGTGCCAGCTCACCAGAGATAGGGTCTAACTATGGCTACACCTTC. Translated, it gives CASSPEIGSNYGYTF.